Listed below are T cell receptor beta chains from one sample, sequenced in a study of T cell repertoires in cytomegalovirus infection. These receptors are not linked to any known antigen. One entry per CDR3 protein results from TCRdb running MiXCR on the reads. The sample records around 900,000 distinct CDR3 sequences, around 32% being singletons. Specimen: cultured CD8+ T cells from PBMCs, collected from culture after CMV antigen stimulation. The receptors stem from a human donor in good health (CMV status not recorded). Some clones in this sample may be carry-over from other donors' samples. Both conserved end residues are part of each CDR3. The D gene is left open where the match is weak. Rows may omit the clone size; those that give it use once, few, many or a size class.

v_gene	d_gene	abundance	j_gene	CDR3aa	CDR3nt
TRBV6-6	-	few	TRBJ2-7	CASRLDRSPNEQYF	TGTGCCAGCAGGTTAGACAGGAGCCCTAACGAGCAGTACTTC
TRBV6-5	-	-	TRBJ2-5	CASRRTAGETQYF	TGTGCCAGCAGAAGGACAGCGGGGGAGACCCAGTACTTC
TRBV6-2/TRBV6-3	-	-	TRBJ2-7	CASSYSTGIPISYEQYF	TGTGCCAGCAGTTACTCCACCGGGATCCCAATCTCCTACGAGCAGTACTTC
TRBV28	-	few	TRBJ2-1	CASSLWQGGYNEQFF	TGTGCCAGCAGCCTGTGGCAGGGCGGGTACAATGAGCAGTTCTTC
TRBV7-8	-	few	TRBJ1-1	CASSLVKQAWIAFF	TGTGCCAGCAGCTTAGTAAAGCAGGCTTGGATTGCTTTCTTT
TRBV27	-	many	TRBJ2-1	CASSWVAYNEQFF	TGTGCCAGCAGTTGGGTAGCCTACAATGAGCAGTTCTTC
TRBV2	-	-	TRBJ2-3	CATLTAVLTDTQYF	TGTGCCACTCTCACGGCGGTCCTCACAGATACGCAGTATTTT
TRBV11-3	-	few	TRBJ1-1	CASSPRGGLGEAFF	TGTGCCAGCAGCCCCCGAGGGGGGTTGGGTGAAGCTTTCTTT
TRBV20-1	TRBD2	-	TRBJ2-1	CSAPGELAGVINEQFF	TGCAGTGCTCCGGGCGAACTAGCGGGGGTAATAAATGAGCAGTTCTTC
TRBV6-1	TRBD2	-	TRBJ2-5	CASSLATGLAGGVQETQYF	TGTGCCAGCAGTCTAGCTACGGGACTAGCGGGGGGGGTTCAAGAGACCCAGTACTTC
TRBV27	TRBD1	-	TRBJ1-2	CASSSFQGAGIYTF	TGTGCCAGCAGTTCCTTTCAGGGGGCTGGAATCTACACCTTC
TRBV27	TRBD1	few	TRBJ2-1	CASGQGASYNEQFF	TGTGCCAGCGGACAGGGGGCATCCTACAATGAGCAGTTCTTC
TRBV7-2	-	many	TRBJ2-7	CASSLELSYEGEQYF	TGTGCCAGCAGCTTAGAATTATCCTATGAGGGTGAGCAGTACTTC
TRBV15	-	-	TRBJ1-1	CATSSYLPPANTEAFF	TGTGCCACCAGCAGTTACTTACCCCCTGCGAACACTGAAGCTTTCTTT
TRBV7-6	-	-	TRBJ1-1	CASSFNRGINANTEAFF	TGTGCCAGCAGCTTCAACCGGGGGATCAATGCGAACACTGAAGCTTTCTTT
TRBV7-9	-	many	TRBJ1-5	CASSLSSEGSNQPQHF	TGTGCCAGCAGCTTATCCTCCGAGGGAAGCAATCAGCCCCAGCATTTT
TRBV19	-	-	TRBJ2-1	CASTPREPSPAYNEQFF	TGTGCCAGTACCCCGCGAGAGCCCAGTCCGGCCTACAATGAGCAGTTCTTC
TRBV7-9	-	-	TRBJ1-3	CASSFGDTIYF	TGTGCCAGCAGCTTTGGGGACACCATATATTTT
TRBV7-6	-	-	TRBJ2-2	CASRERGAGELFF	TGTGCCAGCAGGGAACGAGGCGCCGGGGAGCTGTTTTTT
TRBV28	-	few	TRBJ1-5	CASRPERNVFPYSNQPQHF	TGTGCCAGCAGACCGGAACGCAACGTTTTCCCCTATAGCAATCAGCCCCAGCATTTT
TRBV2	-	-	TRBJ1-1	CASSETVAEAFF	TGTGCCAGCAGCGAGACAGTAGCTGAAGCTTTCTTT
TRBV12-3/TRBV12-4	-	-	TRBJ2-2	CASSLLSLDLYTGELFF	TGTGCCAGCAGTTTACTATCCTTGGACCTTTACACCGGGGAGCTGTTTTTT
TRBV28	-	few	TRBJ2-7	CASSLWAEKGSEQYF	TGTGCCAGCAGTTTATGGGCCGAAAAAGGTTCCGAGCAGTACTTC